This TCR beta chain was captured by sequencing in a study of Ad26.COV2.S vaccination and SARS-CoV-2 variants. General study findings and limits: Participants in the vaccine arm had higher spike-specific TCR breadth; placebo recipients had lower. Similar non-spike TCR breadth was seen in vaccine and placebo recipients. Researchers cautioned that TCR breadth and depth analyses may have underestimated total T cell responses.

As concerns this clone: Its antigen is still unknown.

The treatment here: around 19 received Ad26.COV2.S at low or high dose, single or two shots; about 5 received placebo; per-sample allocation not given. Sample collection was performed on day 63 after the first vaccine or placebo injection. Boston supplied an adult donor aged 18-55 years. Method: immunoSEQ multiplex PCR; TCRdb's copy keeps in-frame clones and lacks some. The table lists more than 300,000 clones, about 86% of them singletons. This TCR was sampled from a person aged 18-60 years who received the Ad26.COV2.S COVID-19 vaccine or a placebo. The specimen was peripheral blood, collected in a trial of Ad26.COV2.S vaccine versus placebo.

The CDR3 region is CASSVNGIGDSNQPQHF. As DNA, the CDR3 is TGTGCCAGCAGTGTTAATGGAATTGGAGATAGCAATCAGCCCCAGCATTTT. This chain links TRBV2 with TRBJ1-5; no clear D. Germline V gives CDR1 SNHLY, CDR2 FYNNEI. CDR3 length equals 17 residues. V lost 4 bases, J lost 0 bases, and 16 bases lay in between.